The rows below give T cell receptor beta chains drawn from one sample of a study of T cells in Graves' hyperthyroidism and ophthalmopathy. Each CDR3 protein gets one entry after TCRdb re-called the multiplex PCR reads with MiXCR. The table shows under 400,000 distinct CDR3 sequences, with roughly 25% occurring only once. Source material: blood. The receptor source for this set is a man aged 50 or older with Graves' hyperthyroidism. The CDR3 runs from the conserved cysteine through the conserved F or W. The order of the fields is CDR3 DNA, CDR3 protein, J gene, D gene, clone size, V gene. D genes are given only for firm matches. Rows may omit the clone size; those that give it use once, few, many or a size class.

CDR3 DNA: TGTGCCTGGAGTAGCGGGGTTACCTACGAGCAGTACTTC
CDR3 protein: CAWSSGVTYEQYF
J gene: TRBJ2-7
D gene: TRBD2
clone size: few
V gene: TRBV30

CDR3 DNA: TGTGCCAGCAGTTACGAACACTTTCTAGCGGGAGAAGAGACCCAGTACTTC
CDR3 protein: CASSYEHFLAGEETQYF
J gene: TRBJ2-5
D gene: TRBD2
clone size: -
V gene: TRBV6-2/TRBV6-3

CDR3 DNA: TGTGCCAGCAGCCTACAGGAGACCGGGGAGCTGTTTTTT
CDR3 protein: CASSLQETGELFF
J gene: TRBJ2-2
D gene: -
clone size: few
V gene: TRBV11-3

CDR3 DNA: TGTGCCAGCAGTTTTGGGGGTTCATCCAATGAGCAGTTCTTC
CDR3 protein: CASSFGGSSNEQFF
J gene: TRBJ2-1
D gene: -
clone size: many
V gene: TRBV12-3/TRBV12-4

CDR3 DNA: TGTGCCAGCAGCGTAGACGGAATGGGGGCGTATGGCTACACCTTC
CDR3 protein: CASSVDGMGAYGYTF
J gene: TRBJ1-2
D gene: -
clone size: -
V gene: TRBV9

CDR3 DNA: TGCGCCAGCAGTCCGGGCGCAGCCTACGAGCAGTACTTC
CDR3 protein: CASSPGAAYEQYF
J gene: TRBJ2-7
D gene: -
clone size: -
V gene: TRBV11-1

CDR3 DNA: TGTGCCAGCAGCTCGTCCGGGACAGGCACAGATACGCAGTATTTT
CDR3 protein: CASSSSGTGTDTQYF
J gene: TRBJ2-3
D gene: TRBD1
clone size: few
V gene: TRBV7-3

CDR3 DNA: TGTGCCAGCAGGCAACGGGACAGGGCAGCAGATACGCAGTATTTT
CDR3 protein: CASRQRDRAADTQYF
J gene: TRBJ2-3
D gene: TRBD1
clone size: -
V gene: TRBV12-3/TRBV12-4

CDR3 DNA: TGTGCCAGCAGCTTAGGGGGACTAGCGGGAAGAAATGAGCAGTTCTTC
CDR3 protein: CASSLGGLAGRNEQFF
J gene: TRBJ2-1
D gene: TRBD2
clone size: -
V gene: TRBV7-9

CDR3 DNA: TGTGCTAGCAGCATTGGGGGGGGCACAGATACGCAGTATTTT
CDR3 protein: CASSIGGGTDTQYF
J gene: TRBJ2-3
D gene: TRBD2
clone size: few
V gene: TRBV7-7

CDR3 DNA: TGTGCCAGCAGCTCCTCCAGCGCCTCAGCTTTCTTT
CDR3 protein: CASSSSSASAFF
J gene: TRBJ1-1
D gene: -
clone size: -
V gene: TRBV11-2

CDR3 DNA: TGTGCCAGCAGCTTAGTGGGGGCAGTAGGGGCCAACGTCCTGACTTTC
CDR3 protein: CASSLVGAVGANVLTF
J gene: TRBJ2-6
D gene: -
clone size: -
V gene: TRBV7-2

CDR3 DNA: TGTGCCAGCAGTAGGAACAGGGCCCCGCAGTATTTT
CDR3 protein: CASSRNRAPQYF
J gene: TRBJ2-3
D gene: -
clone size: -
V gene: TRBV27

CDR3 DNA: TGTGCCAGCGCCCATGGGACGTGGGAAAACATTCAGTACTTC
CDR3 protein: CASAHGTWENIQYF
J gene: TRBJ2-4
D gene: -
clone size: few
V gene: TRBV6-1

CDR3 DNA: TGCAGTGCTATTCGTAGCGGGGCGGGGAATGAGCAGTTCTTC
CDR3 protein: CSAIRSGAGNEQFF
J gene: TRBJ2-1
D gene: TRBD2
clone size: few
V gene: TRBV20-1

CDR3 DNA: TGTGCTAGTGGTATCCTACAGGGAACTGAAGCTTTCTTT
CDR3 protein: CASGILQGTEAFF
J gene: TRBJ1-1
D gene: -
clone size: -
V gene: TRBV12-5

CDR3 DNA: TGTGCCAGCAGCCACCTAAACATTCAGTACTTC
CDR3 protein: CASSHLNIQYF
J gene: TRBJ2-4
D gene: -
clone size: few
V gene: TRBV3-1

CDR3 DNA: TGTGCCAGCAGTTTAACAGGGCCTGACAATCAGCCCCAGCATTTT
CDR3 protein: CASSLTGPDNQPQHF
J gene: TRBJ1-5
D gene: -
clone size: few
V gene: TRBV12-3/TRBV12-4

CDR3 DNA: TGTGCCAGCAGCTTCAGGGGGAGCCTCACCGGGGAGCTGTTTTTT
CDR3 protein: CASSFRGSLTGELFF
J gene: TRBJ2-2
D gene: TRBD1
clone size: -
V gene: TRBV7-6

CDR3 DNA: TGTGCCAGCAGCCAATTTATCGATGAGCAGTTCTTC
CDR3 protein: CASSQFIDEQFF
J gene: TRBJ2-1
D gene: -
clone size: -
V gene: TRBV4-2